Below are 12 T cell receptor beta chains sequenced from a single sample in a study of CD8 T cells in ankylosing spondylitis. MiXCR, applied by TCRdb to the 5' RACE reads, yields one record per CDR3 protein. The data show 200,000 to 250,000 distinct CDR3 sequences, with 25% to 30% seen just once and about 7% held by the top ten. The source material was blood, either unsorted or a sorted T cell fraction (not recorded which). These receptors were obtained from a male donor with ankylosing spondylitis or in good health (not recorded which).

This clonotype was detected ten times or more. The chain joins TRBV20-1 to TRBJ2-7, with TRBD2 matching 11 bases. The CDR3 spans 15 residues. Germline CDR1 and CDR2: DFQATT and SNEGSKA (reference sequence). V lost 3 bases and J lost 2; bases outside the gene matches: 6. For the CDR3, the DNA is TGCAGTGCTAGTTCTCGACTAGCGGGACCCTACGAGCAGTACTTC. Translating gives CSASSRLAGPYEQYF.

The J gene is TRBJ1-3, the V gene TRBV12-3 or TRBV12-4; D is undetermined. Trimming stripped 3 bases from V and 0 bases from J, with 9 bases between. The CDR3 length is 15 residues. CDR3 sequence reads: CASSFDGYSGNTIYF. DNA of the CDR3: TGTGCCAGCAGTTTTGACGGTTACTCTGGAAACACCATATATTTT.

A few counts support this clonotype. The chain recombines TRBV29-1 with TRBJ2-1, with TRBD1 matching over 7 bases. The germline V gene has CDR1 SQVTM and CDR2 ANQGSEA. V was clipped by 4 bases and J by 9 bases; unmatched bases: 6. The CDR3 extends over 12 amino acids. The CDR3 protein is CSVGRGNGEQFF. The CDR3 nucleotides read TGCAGCGTTGGCAGGGGGAACGGTGAGCAGTTCTTC.

This clonotype was counted ten times or more. The CDR3 bases are TGTGCCAGCAGGGACAGGGGTGGCTACACCTTC. Amino acid sequence: CASRDRGGYTF. The chain recombines TRBV12-3 or TRBV12-4 with TRBJ1-2; 9 bases map to TRBD1. The V segment lost 6 bases and the J segment 7 bases; nucleotides outside the gene matches: 0. The CDR3 has 11 amino acids.

This chain uses TRBV29-1 with TRBJ2-6; no reliable D call. Deletions cut 4 bases from V and 4 bases from J, with 11 bases between. The CDR3 totals 14 residues. Germline assignment: CDR1 SQVTM and CDR2 ANQGSEA. For the CDR3, the DNA is TGCAGCGTTGTGTGGGCAGCCGGGGCCAACGTCCTGACTTTC. Its protein is CSVVWAAGANVLTF.

The chain couples TRBV11-2 to TRBJ2-1; 13 bases line up with TRBD2. The CDR3 has 18 amino acids. J gave up 1 base and V 3 bases, and 6 bases lay outside the gene matches. Germline CDR1 SGHAT, CDR2 FQNNGV. CDR3 sequence (DNA): TGTGCCAGCAGCTTCAGGGGACTAGCGGGAAAATCCTACAATGAGCAGTTCTTC. This sequence encodes CASSFRGLAGKSYNEQFF.

Many counts were recorded for this clonotype. The chain employs TRBV12-3 or TRBV12-4 and TRBJ2-1; 8 bases map to TRBD2. This CDR3 is built from 13 residues. J was trimmed by 6 bases and V by 3 bases; bases with no gene match: 1. CDR3 residues: CASSFGTSNEQFF. CDR3 DNA: TGTGCCAGCAGTTTCGGGACTAGCAATGAGCAGTTCTTC.

This chain uses TRBV29-1 with TRBJ2-5; TRBD1 might be the D (6 bases). V gave up 6 bases and J gave up 7 bases, with 21 bases separating them. From germline, CDR1 is SQVTM and CDR2 ANQGSEA. The length of the CDR3 is 14 residues. In DNA form, the CDR3 reads TGCAGCGTCGGCCCTTTACAGGGACGGGGGACCCAGTACTTC. Translating it yields CSVGPLQGRGTQYF.

This clonotype has at least ten counts. The CDR3, as DNA: TGCGCCAGCAGCCCGACCAGCAGAGGGTCCTACGAGCAGTACTTC. Translating gives CASSPTSRGSYEQYF. The chain recombines TRBV5-1 with TRBJ2-7; weak D call: TRBD2 (5 bases). The CDR3 has 15 amino acids. Deletions cut 4 bases from V and 1 base from J, with 15 bases between. CDR1 SGHRS and CDR2 YFSETQ come from the germline V gene.

The chain uses TRBV20-1 and TRBJ2-7, with TRBD2 matching over 9 bases. The V gene end was trimmed by 6 bases and the J gene end by 3 bases; junction bases not matched to a gene: 15. This CDR3 comprises 16 residues. Germline CDR1 DFQATT, CDR2 SNEGSKA (reference sequence). CDR3 sequence (DNA): TGCAGTGCCACCAGACTAGCGGCTTTAGGGGTCTACGAGCAGTACTTC. It specifies CSATRLAALGVYEQYF.

The sample holds many counts of this clonotype. The J gene is TRBJ2-5, the V gene TRBV5-1; 8 bases agree with TRBD1. This CDR3 has 14 residues. Per the germline V gene, CDR1 is SGHRS and CDR2 is YFSETQ. V shed 4 bases, J shed 5 bases, and the junction held 7 bases outside the gene matches. The CDR3 loop is CASSRTGFGETQYF. CDR3 sequence (DNA): TGCGCCAGCAGCAGGACAGGGTTCGGTGAGACCCAGTACTTC. Complete variable domain (other parts from reference TRBV5-1 and TRBJ2-5): KAGVTQTPRYLIKTRGQQVTLSCSPISGHRSVSWYQQTPGQGLQFLFEYFSETQRNKGNFPGRFSGRQFSNSRSEMNVSTLELGDSALYLCASSRTGFGETQYFGPGTRLLVL.

This chain connects TRBV20-1 to TRBJ2-2, with TRBD1 as a possible D gene (5 bases). The CDR3 extends over 13 amino acids. The V gene lost 2 bases and the J gene lost 4 bases, with 8 bases spanning the gap. Germline-derived CDR1 and CDR2 are DFQATT and SNEGSKA (reference sequence). The CDR3 here is CSARQGITGELFF. The CDR3 DNA is TGCAGTGCTAGACAGGGAATCACCGGGGAGCTGTTTTTT.